Only one count was recorded for the clone carrying this T cell receptor (beta chain). All enrollees were roughly 18 to 100 years old and from about two dozen US areas. Participant-reported clinical history was the basis for cohort assignment. The data were obtained in a study of blood T cell repertoires in COVID-19. Study as a whole: Sites across the United States, Italy and Spain contributed samples from acute and convalescent COVID-19.

Per the original data handling: Scientists estimated how many nucleated cells there were by amplifying reference gene primers. The data were produced by immunoSEQ multiplex PCR, yet TCRdb's version contains in-frame clones alone and is incomplete. V, J and clone size reflect that table, while D and trimming were determined from the DNA. In the table there are 110,000 to 150,000 clones, about 82% of which are singletons. This clonotype originated in a woman between 40 and 50 years old who had recovered from COVID-19. Sequencing input: PBMCs or T cells enriched from blood (not recorded which).

The CDR3 DNA sequence: TGTGCCAGCAGCCAGATCGGGAACACCGGGGAGCTGTTTTTT. Its protein is CASSQIGNTGELFF. This rearrangement joins TRBV3-1 (or the pseudogene TRBV3-2) to TRBJ2-2; D remains ambiguous. This CDR3 has 14 residues. V was pared by 3 bases and J by 1 base, with 6 bases between. Germline CDR1 reads LGHDT; CDR2 reads YNNKEL (reference sequence).